This T cell receptor beta chain was sequenced for a study of OX40 agonist ivuxolimab in advanced cancers. On the study more broadly: A partial response was reached by three patients: one with hepatocellular carcinoma and two with cutaneous melanoma. Study-level findings and limits: Dose levels from 0.1 to 3.0 mg/kg saw CD4+ and CD8+ blood T cells expand clonally by week 6. Antigen specificity was not determined for the expanded peripheral T cells.

The V end was cut by 3 bases, the J end by 2 bases, with 13 bases between. The CDR3 has 15 residues. Looked up from germline, CDR1 is LNHDA and CDR2 is SQIVND (reference sequence). With regard to this clone: No antigen is known for it.

Using immunoSEQ multiplex PCR, the repertoire was profiled, and TCRdb retains in-frame clones only, with some absent. The repertoire includes 130,000 or so clones, approximately 90% of them detected once, and roughly 0.99% sits in the top ten. This TCR was sampled from an adult with an advanced solid tumor such as melanoma, head and neck, liver or kidney cancer. The starting material was CD4+ or CD8+ T cells sorted from blood, obtained in a trial of the OX40 agonist ivuxolimab. This rearrangement joins TRBV19 to TRBJ1-2, with D unclear. CDR3 region: CASSMDGTGNYGYTF. The DNA for the CDR3 is TGTGCCAGTAGTATGGATGGCACGGGAAACTATGGCTACACCTTC.